This TCR beta chain was identified in a study of T cells after yellow fever vaccination. V shed 0 bases, J shed 10 bases, and the junction held 4 bases outside the gene matches. CDR3 length equals 15 residues. Per germline, CDR1 LGHNA and CDR2 YSLEER. Each CDR3 protein is one row after TCRdb ran MiXCR on the 5' RACE reads. The sample comprises around 400,000 distinct CDR3 sequences, roughly 10% of which are singletons, and less than 20% rests with the top ten. The clonotype comes from a man in his late teens or twenties who received the YFV17D yellow fever vaccine. The chain has TRBV4-3 and TRBJ2-1; 12 positions match TRBD2. This specimen was PBMCs, taken on the day of the first yellow fever vaccination. This chain's CDR3 is CASSQDLGTSGEQFF. The CDR3 bases are TGCGCCAGCAGCCAAGATCTCGGGACTAGCGGGGAGCAGTTCTTC.